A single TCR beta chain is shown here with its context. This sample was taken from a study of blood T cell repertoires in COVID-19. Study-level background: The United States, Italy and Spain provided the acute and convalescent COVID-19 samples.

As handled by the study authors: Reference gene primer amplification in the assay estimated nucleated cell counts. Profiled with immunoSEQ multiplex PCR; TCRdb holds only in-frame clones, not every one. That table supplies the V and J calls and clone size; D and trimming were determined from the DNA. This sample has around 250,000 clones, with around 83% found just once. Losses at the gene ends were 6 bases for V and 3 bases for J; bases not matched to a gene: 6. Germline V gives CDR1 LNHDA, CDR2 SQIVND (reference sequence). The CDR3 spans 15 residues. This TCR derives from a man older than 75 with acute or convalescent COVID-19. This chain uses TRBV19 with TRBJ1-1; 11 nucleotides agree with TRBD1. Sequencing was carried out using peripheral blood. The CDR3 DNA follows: TGTGCCAGTAGCAAAGGGACAGGGGGATACACTGAAGCTTTCTTT. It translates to CASSKGTGGYTEAFF.